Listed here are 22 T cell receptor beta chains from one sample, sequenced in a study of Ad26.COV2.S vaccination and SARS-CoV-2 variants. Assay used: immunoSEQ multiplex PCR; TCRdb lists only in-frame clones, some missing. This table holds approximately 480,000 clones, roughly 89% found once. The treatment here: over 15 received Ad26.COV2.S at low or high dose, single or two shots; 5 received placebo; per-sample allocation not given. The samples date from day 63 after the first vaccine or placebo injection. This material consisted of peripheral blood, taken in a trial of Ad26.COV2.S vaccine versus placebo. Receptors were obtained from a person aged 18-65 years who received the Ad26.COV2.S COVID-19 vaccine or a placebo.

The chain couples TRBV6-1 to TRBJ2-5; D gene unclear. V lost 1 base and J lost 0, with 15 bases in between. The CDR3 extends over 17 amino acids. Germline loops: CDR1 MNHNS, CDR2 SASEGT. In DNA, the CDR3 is TGTGCCAGCAGTGAAGGAATCGCGGCAGTGTACCAAGAGACCCAGTACTTC. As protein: CASSEGIAAVYQETQYF.

CDR3 bases: TGTGCCAGCAGCCGTATAGCGGGAGTCCGGGGCAATGAGCAGTTCTTC. It specifies CASSRIAGVRGNEQFF. The chain links TRBV5-6 to TRBJ2-1; 9 bases are a match to TRBD2. Germline V gene data show CDR1 as SGHDT and CDR2 as YYEEEE. This CDR3 has 16 residues. V shed 4 bases and J 6 bases; nucleotides not matched to a gene: 11.

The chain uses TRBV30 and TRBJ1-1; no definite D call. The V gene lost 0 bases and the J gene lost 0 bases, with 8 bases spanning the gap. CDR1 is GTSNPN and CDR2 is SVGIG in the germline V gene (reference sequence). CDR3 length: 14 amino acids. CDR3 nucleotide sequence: TGTGCCTGGAGTGTTGGGGTCATGAACACTGAAGCTTTCTTT. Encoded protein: CAWSVGVMNTEAFF.

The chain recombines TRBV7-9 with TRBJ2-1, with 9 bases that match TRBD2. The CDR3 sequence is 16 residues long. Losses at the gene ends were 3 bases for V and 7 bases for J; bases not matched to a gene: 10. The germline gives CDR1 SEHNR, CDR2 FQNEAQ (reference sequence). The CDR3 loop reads CASSFLPGAGGNEQFF. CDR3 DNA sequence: TGTGCCAGCAGCTTCCTCCCTGGTGCGGGGGGGAATGAGCAGTTCTTC.

CDR3 nucleotide sequence: TGTGCCAGCAGCCAATTCATGAACACTGAAGCTTTCTTT. It codes for CASSQFMNTEAFF. The chain links TRBV16 to TRBJ1-1, with unresolved D. The CDR3 has 13 amino acids. The V gene's germline CDR1 is KGHSY and CDR2 FQNENV. Trimming left V 1 base short and J 0 bases short, with 3 bases between.

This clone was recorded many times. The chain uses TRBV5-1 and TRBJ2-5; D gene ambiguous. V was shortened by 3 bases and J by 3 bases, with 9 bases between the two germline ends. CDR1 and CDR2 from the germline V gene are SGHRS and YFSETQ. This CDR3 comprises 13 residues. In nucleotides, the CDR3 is TGCGCCAGCAGCTATGGAGCTGAAGAGACCCAGTACTTC. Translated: CASSYGAEETQYF.

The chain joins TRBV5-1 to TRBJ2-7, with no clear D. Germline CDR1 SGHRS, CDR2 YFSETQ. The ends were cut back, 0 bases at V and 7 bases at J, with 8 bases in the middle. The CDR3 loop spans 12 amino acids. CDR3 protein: CASSLDANEQYF. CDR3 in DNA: TGCGCCAGCAGCTTGGACGCTAATGAGCAGTACTTC.

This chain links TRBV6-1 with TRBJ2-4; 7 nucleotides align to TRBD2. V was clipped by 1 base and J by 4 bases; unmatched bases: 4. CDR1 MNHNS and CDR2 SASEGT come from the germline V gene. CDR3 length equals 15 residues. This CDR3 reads CASSEEGTIKNIQYF. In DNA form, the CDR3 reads TGTGCCAGCAGTGAAGAGGGGACTATTAAAAACATTCAGTACTTC.

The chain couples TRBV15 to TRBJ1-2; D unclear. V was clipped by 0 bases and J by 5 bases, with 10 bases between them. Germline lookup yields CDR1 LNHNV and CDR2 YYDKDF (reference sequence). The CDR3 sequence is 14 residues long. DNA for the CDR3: TGTGCCACCAGCAGAGATCGGCAGACTTATGGCTACACCTTC. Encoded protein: CATSRDRQTYGYTF.

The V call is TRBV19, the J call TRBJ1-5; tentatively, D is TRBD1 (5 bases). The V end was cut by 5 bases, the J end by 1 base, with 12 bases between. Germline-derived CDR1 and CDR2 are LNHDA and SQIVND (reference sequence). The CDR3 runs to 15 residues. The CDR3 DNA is TGTGCCAGTAGTCCGGGGAGGACAAGCAATCAGCCCCAGCATTTT. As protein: CASSPGRTSNQPQHF.

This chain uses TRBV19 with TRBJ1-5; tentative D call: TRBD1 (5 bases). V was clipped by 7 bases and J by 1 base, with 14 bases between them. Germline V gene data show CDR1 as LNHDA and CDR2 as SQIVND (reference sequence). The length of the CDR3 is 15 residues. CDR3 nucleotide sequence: TGTGCCAGTATCAACGGGGGTGGCAGCAATCAGCCCCAGCATTTT. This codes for CASINGGGSNQPQHF.

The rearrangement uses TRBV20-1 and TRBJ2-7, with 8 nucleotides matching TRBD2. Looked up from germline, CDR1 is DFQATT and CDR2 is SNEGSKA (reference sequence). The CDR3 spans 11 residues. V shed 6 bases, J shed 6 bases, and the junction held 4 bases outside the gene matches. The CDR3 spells CSARTSPEQYF. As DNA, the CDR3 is TGCAGTGCAAGGACTAGCCCCGAGCAGTACTTC.

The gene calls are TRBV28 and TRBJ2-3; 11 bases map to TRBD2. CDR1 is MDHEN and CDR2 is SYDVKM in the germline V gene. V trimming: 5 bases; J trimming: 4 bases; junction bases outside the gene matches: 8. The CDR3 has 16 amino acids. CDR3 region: CASSLPLAGVADTQYF. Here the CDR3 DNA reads TGTGCCAGCAGTCTGCCACTAGCGGGAGTGGCAGATACGCAGTATTTT.

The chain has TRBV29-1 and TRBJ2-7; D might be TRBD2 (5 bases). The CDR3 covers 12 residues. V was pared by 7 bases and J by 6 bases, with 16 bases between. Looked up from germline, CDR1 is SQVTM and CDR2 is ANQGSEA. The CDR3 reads CSASLRAGEQYF. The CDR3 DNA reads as TGCAGCGCCTCGCTAAGGGCGGGCGAGCAGTACTTC.

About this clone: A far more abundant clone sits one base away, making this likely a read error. The CDR3: CASSPGANVLTF. Here the CDR3 DNA reads TGTGCCAGCAGTCCTGGGGCCAACGTCCTGACTTTC. The chain couples TRBV12-3 or TRBV12-4 to TRBJ2-6; D gene unclear. The CDR3 is made up of 12 amino acids. The ends were cut back, 5 bases at V and 2 bases at J, with 1 base in the middle.

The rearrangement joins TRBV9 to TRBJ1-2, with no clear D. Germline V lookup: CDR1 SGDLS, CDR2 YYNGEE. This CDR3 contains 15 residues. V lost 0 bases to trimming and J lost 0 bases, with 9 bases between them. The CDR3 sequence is CASSVDPVANYGYTF. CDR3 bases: TGTGCCAGCAGCGTAGACCCAGTGGCTAACTATGGCTACACCTTC.

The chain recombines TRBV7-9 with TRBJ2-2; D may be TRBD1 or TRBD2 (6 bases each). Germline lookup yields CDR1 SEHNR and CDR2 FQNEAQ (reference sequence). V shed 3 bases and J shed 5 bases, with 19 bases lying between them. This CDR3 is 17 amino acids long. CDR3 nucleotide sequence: TGTGCCAGCAGCTTGAGATCGGGGGCAGGGGAGACCGGGGAGCTGTTTTTT. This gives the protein CASSLRSGAGETGELFF.

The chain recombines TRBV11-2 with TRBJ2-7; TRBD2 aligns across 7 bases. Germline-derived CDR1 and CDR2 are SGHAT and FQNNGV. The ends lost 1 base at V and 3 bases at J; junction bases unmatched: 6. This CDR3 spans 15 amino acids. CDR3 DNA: TGTGCCAGCAGCTTAGGGGGGGGACCGAGCTACGAGCAGTACTTC. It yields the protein CASSLGGGPSYEQYF.

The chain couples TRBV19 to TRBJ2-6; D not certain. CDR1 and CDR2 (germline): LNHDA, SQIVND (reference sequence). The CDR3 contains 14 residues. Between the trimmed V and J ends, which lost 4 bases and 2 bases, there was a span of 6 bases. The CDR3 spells CASSKTAGANVLTF. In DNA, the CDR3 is TGTGCCAGTAGTAAAACAGCTGGGGCCAACGTCCTGACTTTC.

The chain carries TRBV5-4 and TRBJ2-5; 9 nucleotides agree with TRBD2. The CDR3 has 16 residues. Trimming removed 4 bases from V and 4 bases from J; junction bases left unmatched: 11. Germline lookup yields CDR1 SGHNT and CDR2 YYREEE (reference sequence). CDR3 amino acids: CASSPALSSGTETQYF. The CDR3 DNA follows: TGTGCCAGCAGCCCGGCCCTTTCTAGCGGGACAGAGACCCAGTACTTC.

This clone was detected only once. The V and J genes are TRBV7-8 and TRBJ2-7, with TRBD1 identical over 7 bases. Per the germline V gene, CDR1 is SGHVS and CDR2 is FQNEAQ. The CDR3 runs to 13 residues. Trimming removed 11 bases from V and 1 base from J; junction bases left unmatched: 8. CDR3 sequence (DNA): TGTGCCTCCTCTTGGGACAGATCCTACGAGCAGTACTTC. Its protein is CASSWDRSYEQYF.

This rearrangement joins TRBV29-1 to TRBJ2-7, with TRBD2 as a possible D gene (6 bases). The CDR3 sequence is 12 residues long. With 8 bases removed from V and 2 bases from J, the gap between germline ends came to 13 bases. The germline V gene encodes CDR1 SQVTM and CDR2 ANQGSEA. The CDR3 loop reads CSFRDSPYEQYF. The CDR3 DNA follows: TGCAGCTTCCGGGACTCTCCCTACGAGCAGTACTTC.